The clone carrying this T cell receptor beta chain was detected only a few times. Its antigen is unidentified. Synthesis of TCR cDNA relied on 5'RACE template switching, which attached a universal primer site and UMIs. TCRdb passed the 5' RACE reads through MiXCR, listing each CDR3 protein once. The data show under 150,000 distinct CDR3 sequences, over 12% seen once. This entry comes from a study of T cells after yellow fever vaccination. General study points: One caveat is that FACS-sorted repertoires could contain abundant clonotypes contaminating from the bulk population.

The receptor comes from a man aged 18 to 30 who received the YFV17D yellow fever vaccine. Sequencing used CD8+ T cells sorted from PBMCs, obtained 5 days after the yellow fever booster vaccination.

CDR3: CASNQPGELWETQYF. CDR3 DNA: TGTGCCAGCAATCAACCAGGGGAATTATGGGAGACCCAGTACTTC. This sequence joins TRBV28 and TRBJ2-5; D may be TRBD1 (6 bases). Trimming removed 7 bases from V and 5 bases from J, with 20 bases in between. The CDR3 extends over 15 amino acids. Germline assignment: CDR1 MDHEN and CDR2 SYDVKM. Filled out from reference TRBV28 and TRBJ2-5, the complete variable domain reads DVKVTQSSRYLVKRTGEKVFLECVQDMDHENMFWYRQDPGLGLRLIYFSYDVKMKEKGDIPEGYSVSREKKERFSLILESASTNQTSMYLCASNQPGELWETQYFGPGTRLLVL.